The count of the clone carrying this T cell receptor beta chain is one. Sequenced by immunoSEQ multiplex PCR; TCRdb stores in-frame clones only, minus some. The table lists just under 95,000 clones, roughly 75% of them singletons. This sample is part of a study of blood T cell repertoires in COVID-19. What was sequenced was peripheral blood. The clonotype originates from a man aged 50-59 years who had recovered from COVID-19.

The CDR3 loop reads CASSDDRDRDTDTQYF. The CDR3 DNA follows: TGTGCCAGCAGTGACGATCGGGACAGGGATACAGATACGCAGTATTTT. The J gene is TRBJ2-3, the V gene TRBV6-4; 9 nucleotides agree with TRBD1. This CDR3 contains 16 residues. Trimming took 2 bases from V and 3 from J; bases not matched to a gene: 6. The germline V gene has CDR1 MRHNA and CDR2 SNTAGT.